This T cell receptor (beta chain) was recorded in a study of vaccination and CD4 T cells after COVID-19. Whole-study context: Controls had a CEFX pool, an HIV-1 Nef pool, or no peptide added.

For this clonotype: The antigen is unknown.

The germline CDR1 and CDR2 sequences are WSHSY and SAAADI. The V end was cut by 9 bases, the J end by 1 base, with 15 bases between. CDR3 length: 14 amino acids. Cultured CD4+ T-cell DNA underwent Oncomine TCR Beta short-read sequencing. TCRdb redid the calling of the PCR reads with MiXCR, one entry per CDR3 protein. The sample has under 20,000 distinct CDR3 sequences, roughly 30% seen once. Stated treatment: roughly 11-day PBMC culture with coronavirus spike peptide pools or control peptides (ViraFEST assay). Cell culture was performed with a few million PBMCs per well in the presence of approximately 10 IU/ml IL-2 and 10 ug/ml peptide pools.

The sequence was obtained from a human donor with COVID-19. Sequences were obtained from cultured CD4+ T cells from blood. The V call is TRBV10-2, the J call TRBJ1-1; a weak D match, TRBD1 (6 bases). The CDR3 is CASGGGGGNTEAFF. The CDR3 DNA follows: TGCGCCAGTGGTGGGGGGGGCGGGAACACTGAAGCTTTCTTT.